The 8 T cell receptor beta chains in this list originate from one sample, sequenced in a study of CD8 T cells in ankylosing spondylitis. TCRdb reprocessed the 5' RACE reads via MiXCR and lists one record per CDR3 protein. The top ten hold around 0.99% of the sample, which has some 340,000 distinct CDR3 sequences, roughly 15% seen once. Sequencing was carried out using blood, either unsorted or a sorted T cell fraction (not recorded which). The receptors were gathered from a male donor with ankylosing spondylitis or in good health (not recorded which).

This clonotype has a handful of counts. This rearrangement joins TRBV5-1 to TRBJ2-2; possibly TRBD1 for D (6 bases). This CDR3 contains 18 residues. The V end lost 4 bases, the J end lost 2 bases, and 21 bases lay between the germline ends. CDR1 and CDR2 (germline): SGHRS, YFSETQ. In nucleotides, the CDR3 is TGCGCCAGCAGCCGCGGACAGATACAAAGTCTAAACACCGGGGAGCTGTTTTTT. Translated, it gives CASSRGQIQSLNTGELFF. The full variable domain, completed using reference TRBV5-1 and TRBJ2-2, is KAGVTQTPRYLIKTRGQQVTLSCSPISGHRSVSWYQQTPGQGLQFLFEYFSETQRNKGNFPGRFSGRQFSNSRSEMNVSTLELGDSALYLCASSRGQIQSLNTGELFFGEGSRLTVL.

There are a few counts of this clonotype. CDR3 sequence (DNA): TGCAGTGCTAGAGATAGGAGACTCCAAGAGACCCAGTACTTC. Its translation: CSARDRRLQETQYF. The rearrangement links TRBV20-1 to TRBJ2-5; D is ambiguous. CDR1 DFQATT and CDR2 SNEGSKA come from the germline V gene (reference sequence). CDR3 length equals 14 residues. V lost 0 bases and J 1 base, leaving 9 bases between the germline ends.

This clonotype was counted ten times or more. The CDR3 sequence is CAISEGSAYEQYF. CDR3 DNA: TGTGCCATCAGTGAGGGTAGCGCGTACGAGCAGTACTTC. The chain uses TRBV10-3 and TRBJ2-7, with D tentatively TRBD2 (5 bases). V dropped 2 bases and J dropped 4 bases, with 9 bases sitting between them. Germline CDR1 and CDR2: ENHRY and SYGVKD. This CDR3 spans 13 amino acids.

The rearrangement joins TRBV2 to TRBJ1-2; D remains unclear. Germline V CDR1 and CDR2: SNHLY, FYNNEI. The length of the CDR3 is 10 residues. V lost 6 bases, J lost 3 bases, and 2 bases lay in between. The CDR3 DNA reads as TGTGCCAGCAGGGACTATGGCTACACCTTC. Translating it yields CASRDYGYTF.

This clonotype has a handful of counts. The genes are TRBV20-1 and TRBJ1-5; a possible D gene is TRBD1 (6 bases). The V gene's germline CDR1 is DFQATT and CDR2 SNEGSKA (reference sequence). The CDR3 runs to 13 residues. CDR3 bases: TGCAGCGGAAGTGGGGGCGATAATCAGCCCCAGCATTTT. It codes for CSGSGGDNQPQHF.

This chain links TRBV3-1 with TRBJ1-1, with no clear D. From germline, CDR1 is LGHDT and CDR2 YNNKEL (reference sequence). V lost 4 bases, J lost 1 base, and 13 bases lay in between. The CDR3 is 15 residues long. CDR3 nucleotide sequence: TGTGCCAGCAGCCCCCGAGGGTCCTGGAACACTGAAGCTTTCTTT. Its protein product is CASSPRGSWNTEAFF.

In this sample, this clonotype turned up a few times. This sequence joins TRBV5-1 and TRBJ1-2, with 8 bases aligning to TRBD1. This CDR3 spans 14 amino acids. The V and J ends lost 3 bases and 5 bases, in that order; junction bases with no gene match: 6. Germline lookup yields CDR1 SGHRS and CDR2 YFSETQ. CDR3 DNA: TGCGCCAGCAGCTACCTAGGACAGGGTTATGGCTACACCTTC. Protein: CASSYLGQGYGYTF.

This clonotype was seen a few times. The chain combines TRBV28 with TRBJ2-1; possibly TRBD1 for D (6 bases). Germline assignment: CDR1 MDHEN and CDR2 SYDVKM. There are 14 residues in the CDR3. Trimming removed 7 bases at V and 5 bases at J, with 15 bases between. This CDR3 reads CASIRRAGDNEQFF. The CDR3 DNA reads TGTGCCAGCATACGAAGAGCAGGGGACAATGAGCAGTTCTTC.